Listed below are T cell receptor beta chains from one sample, sequenced in a study of blood T cell repertoires in COVID-19. Measured with immunoSEQ multiplex PCR; TCRdb has only the in-frame clones, and not every one. Altogether some 270,000 clones are present, approximately 91% being singletons, with the ten largest covering 1.7%. The sequenced sample consisted of PBMCs or T cells enriched from blood (not recorded which). The source is a woman between 40 and 55 years old who had recovered from COVID-19. Both conserved end residues are trimmed from each CDR3.

V gene,J gene,CDR3 protein
TRBV4-3,TRBJ1-1,ASSRRQGNTEAF
TRBV27,TRBJ1-6,ASSLSRSRGYYNSPLH
TRBV7-9,TRBJ1-2,ASSPSGGNGYGYT
TRBV24-1,TRBJ1-2,ATSDGARDRGYT
TRBV5-1,TRBJ1-6,ASSSRGPSNSPLH
TRBV7-9,TRBJ2-3,VAPGAGDTQY
TRBV2,TRBJ1-5,ASSGQVSSQH
TRBV6-2/TRBV6-3,TRBJ1-4,ASSYGGQFNEKLF
TRBV19,TRBJ1-2,ASSRQGYGYT
TRBV9,TRBJ2-2,ASSVGHSGASGELF
TRBV3-1/TRBV3-2,TRBJ2-5,ASSQAIRAGQY
TRBV7-3,TRBJ2-7,ASSLTGTAWGEQY
TRBV7-6,TRBJ2-7,ASSLYAGGPGQLSYEQY
TRBV2,TRBJ2-1,ASSGGYNEQF
TRBV7-3,TRBJ1-3,ASSRTGDGNTIY
TRBV7-2,TRBJ2-1,ASRPGTSGGNEQF
TRBV6-5,TRBJ2-7,ASSFPTSGQPYEQY
TRBV6-5,TRBJ1-3,ASSYSQGTPGNTIY
TRBV6-2/TRBV6-3,TRBJ2-5,ASSYAGREKYETQY
TRBV2,TRBJ1-1,ASSVWFMRSMNTEAF
TRBV3-1/TRBV3-2,TRBJ2-1,ASSQLAGLYNEQF
TRBV30,TRBJ1-2,AWSVHTEPLYGYT
TRBV5-1,TRBJ1-2,ASSTQGMAGYT
TRBV4-3,TRBJ1-3,ASSRRGQGDTIY
TRBV7-9,TRBJ2-1,ASSLETVTSRWNEQF
TRBV2,TRBJ1-2,ASSGGIPGTGRDYGYT
TRBV11-2,TRBJ2-7,ASGYDRVHHEQY
TRBV7-9,TRBJ2-2,ASSPGQGNTGELF
TRBV5-4,TRBJ2-3,ASSLGTGGQDTQY
TRBV2,TRBJ2-7,ASSDEGASYEQY
TRBV18,TRBJ2-6,ASSPQSVSGANVLT
TRBV30,TRBJ1-2,AWSVLGSSDGYT
TRBV7-2,TRBJ1-1,ASSLAVGAASEAF